A single sample is the source of the 8 T cell receptor beta chains below, sequenced in a study of human T cells and chemical hapten exposure. One entry per CDR3 protein, called by TCRdb with MiXCR from the RACE reads. The sample shows 85,000 to 90,000 distinct CDR3 sequences, nearly 10% of them seen only once. The time point was: pre-sensitization, week 0. The treatment was: therapeutic diphenylcyclopropenone sensitization with weekly scalp DPC. Here the sequenced sample was whole blood, taken in connection with sensitization to the hapten diphenylcyclopropenone (DPC). All receptors come from a woman aged 40-49 years with alopecia areata. Some clones in this sample may be carry-over from other donors' samples.

Many counts were recorded for this clonotype. The rearrangement uses TRBV10-2 and TRBJ2-6, with no clear D. CDR3 length: 16 amino acids. Trimming pared 3 bases from V and 2 bases from J, leaving 11 bases between. Germline CDR1 is WSHSY and CDR2 is SAAADI. The CDR3 sequence is CASSERALAGANVLTF. In nucleotides, the CDR3 is TGCGCCAGCAGTGAAAGAGCCCTGGCTGGGGCCAACGTCCTGACTTTC.

At least ten counts were recorded for this clonotype. The V gene is TRBV7-9, the J gene TRBJ1-5; TRBD1 agrees at 7 bases. Germline CDR1 and CDR2: SEHNR and FQNEAQ (reference sequence). The CDR3 is 15 residues long. Trimming at V came to 4 bases and at J to 3 bases, leaving 6 bases not matched to a gene. In DNA form, the CDR3 reads TGTGCCAGCAGCTCCGGGGACAGTTACAATCAGCCCCAGCATTTT. Translation gives CASSSGDSYNQPQHF.

This clonotype was seen many times. This chain joins TRBV4-3 and TRBJ1-2; TRBD1 might be the D (5 bases). Germline V gene data show CDR1 as LGHNA and CDR2 as YSLEER. This CDR3 is built from 15 residues. The V end lost 0 bases, the J end lost 5 bases, and 13 bases lay between the germline ends. CDR3: CASSQDQGLGYGYTF. As DNA, the CDR3 is TGCGCCAGCAGCCAAGATCAGGGCCTGGGGTATGGCTACACCTTC.

V usage is TRBV29-1 and J usage is TRBJ2-7, with unresolved D. This CDR3 is built from 14 residues. The germline gives CDR1 SQVTM, CDR2 ANQGSEA. Trimming stripped 5 bases from V and 0 bases from J, with 14 bases between. The CDR3 coding sequence is TGCAGCGTTCGTCACACCTCGAGCTCCTACGAGCAGTACTTC. The encoded protein is CSVRHTSSSYEQYF.

This clonotype was seen at least ten times. V is TRBV6-2 or TRBV6-3 and J is TRBJ2-7; D is uncertain. Per the germline V gene, CDR1 is MNHEY and CDR2 is SVGEGT. The CDR3 spans 13 residues. Trimming took 4 bases from V and 4 from J, leaving 11 bases between them. DNA of the CDR3: TGTGCCAGCAGTTTTCGACGCTTATACGAGCAGTACTTC. The encoded protein is CASSFRRLYEQYF.

The rearrangement uses TRBV10-2 and TRBJ2-7; D uncertain. Deletions cut 3 bases from V and 3 bases from J, with 9 bases between. Germline CDR1 and CDR2: WSHSY and SAAADI. This CDR3 has 13 residues. CDR3 nucleotides: TGCGCCAGCAGTGAACACGTATTCTACGAGCAGTACTTC. The encoded protein is CASSEHVFYEQYF.

This clonotype was counted many times. This CDR3 reads CASSSRNEQFF. The CDR3 nucleotides are TGTGCCAGCAGTTCAAGGAATGAGCAGTTCTTC. The chain carries TRBV12-3 or TRBV12-4 and TRBJ2-1; D uncertain. This CDR3 spans 11 amino acids. The V end was cut by 4 bases, the J end by 7 bases, with 5 bases between.

There are many counts of this clonotype. The V gene is TRBV23-1, the J gene TRBJ2-3, with TRBD2 matching over 13 bases. TRBV23-1 is given ORF status, its function remaining uncertain. Germline trimming cut 0 bases from V and 0 bases from J; bases unmatched to any gene: 3. The CDR3 extends over 18 amino acids. Here the CDR3 DNA reads TGCGCCAGCAGTCAATCGACTAGCGGGGGGCCGAGCACAGATACGCAGTATTTT. Protein sequence: CASSQSTSGGPSTDTQYF.